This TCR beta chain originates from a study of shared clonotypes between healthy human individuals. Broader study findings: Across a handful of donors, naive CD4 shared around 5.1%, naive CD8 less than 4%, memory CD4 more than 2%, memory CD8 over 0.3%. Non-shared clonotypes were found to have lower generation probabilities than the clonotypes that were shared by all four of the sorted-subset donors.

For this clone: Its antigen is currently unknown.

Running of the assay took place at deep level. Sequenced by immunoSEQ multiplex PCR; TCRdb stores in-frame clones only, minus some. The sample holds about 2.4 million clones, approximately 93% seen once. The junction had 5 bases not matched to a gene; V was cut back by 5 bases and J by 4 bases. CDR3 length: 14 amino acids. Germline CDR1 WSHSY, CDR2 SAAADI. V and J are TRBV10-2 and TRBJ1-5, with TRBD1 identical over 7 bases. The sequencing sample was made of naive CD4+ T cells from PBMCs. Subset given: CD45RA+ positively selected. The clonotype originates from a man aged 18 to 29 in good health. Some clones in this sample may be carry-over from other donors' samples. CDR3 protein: CASSIRQGNQPQHF. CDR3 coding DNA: TGCGCCAGCAGTATCAGACAGGGTAATCAGCCCCAGCATTTT.